This TCR beta chain was identified in a study of blood T cell repertoires in COVID-19. Study context: Samples taken during acute and convalescent COVID-19 were collected in the United States, Italy and Spain. Sources were T cells, B-cell-depleted T cells, or PBMCs; the material itself was cDNA or gDNA.

The germline V gene encodes CDR1 MDHEN and CDR2 SYDVKM. V lost 6 bases to trimming and J lost 4 bases; unmatched junction nucleotides: 6. The CDR3 sequence is 14 residues long. Authors' methods: Amplifying reference gene primers gave estimates of nucleated cell counts. Clones were sequenced by immunoSEQ multiplex PCR, and TCRdb holds only the in-frame ones, with some missing. V, J and clone size are those of that table, while D and trimming were read from the DNA. The sample has under 350,000 clones, around 86% seen once. The chain combines TRBV28 with TRBJ2-1; 7 bases match TRBD2. The sample was peripheral blood. The source of this sequence is a man aged 65-85 years with acute or convalescent COVID-19. CDR3 sequence reads: CASSLAVAYNEQFF. In DNA, the CDR3 is TGTGCCAGCAGCCTAGCGGTTGCATACAATGAGCAGTTCTTC.